This T cell receptor beta chain was identified in a study of blood T cells in healthy people across ages. V was trimmed by 0 bases and J by 1 base, leaving 13 bases between them. CDR1 is SGHRS and CDR2 is YFSETQ in the germline V gene. The CDR3 spans 16 residues. This clonotype was seen more than once but under ten times. Then a second PCR, running about 6 to 12 cycles, was carried out with a sample-barcoded 5' primer and a J-beta primer mix. TCRdb analysed the 5' RACE reads with MiXCR anew, one entry per CDR3 protein. The sample lists approximately 1.5 million distinct CDR3 sequences; about 31% were seen once.

The clonotype comes from a woman younger than 45 in good health. What was sequenced was blood. The chain employs TRBV5-1 and TRBJ2-5; D is uncertain. The CDR3 DNA reads TGCGCCAGCAGCTTGGGATCCCAGCTACCCCAAGAGACCCAGTACTTC. Translation: CASSLGSQLPQETQYF.